One TCR beta chain is described in this entry. Its matching antigen is unknown. This entry is derived from a study of early T cells in non-severe SARS-CoV-2 infection. Whole-study context: Bulk RNA isolated from unsorted whole blood underwent sequencing; chains were not paired.

Findings of the study overall: Anti-spike CD8 specificities were favored by VDJdb matching, whose results missed private and CD4 specificities.

Each single cDNA molecule received a unique molecular identifier. MiXCR, applied by TCRdb to the 5' RACE reads, yields one record per CDR3 protein. The table lists around 55,000 distinct CDR3 sequences, about 15% of them singletons. V was clipped by 1 base and J by 3 bases, with 9 bases between them. CDR3 length equals 14 residues. Looked up from germline, CDR1 is SGHTA and CDR2 is FQGNSA. The sequence was collected from an adult who was a healthcare worker with PCR-confirmed SARS-CoV-2 infection or an uninfected control (not recorded which). This sequence joins TRBV7-2 and TRBJ2-5; D unclear. Material: whole blood, obtained at baseline. The CDR3: CASSLGPLEETQYF. CDR3 DNA sequence: TGTGCCAGCAGCTTAGGCCCCCTCGAAGAGACCCAGTACTTC. The variable domain in full, completed from reference TRBV7-2 and TRBJ2-5, reads GAGVSQSPSNKVTEKGKDVELRCDPISGHTALYWYRQSLGQGLEFLIYFQGNSAPDKSGLPSDRFSAERTGGSVSTLTIQRTQQEDSAVYLCASSLGPLEETQYFGPGTRLLVL.